These 27 T cell receptor beta chains came from one sample sequenced in a study of identical twins. TCRdb re-analysed the 5' RACE reads in MiXCR, keeping a single row per CDR3 protein. The sample has about 690,000 distinct CDR3 sequences, less than 7% seen once; the top ten hold roughly 1.6%. What was sequenced was naive T cells sorted from blood. Receptors originate from a man younger than 35 in good health.

The chain links TRBV12-3 or TRBV12-4 to TRBJ2-4; 12 positions agree with TRBD2. The CDR3 runs 14 residues. V gave up 6 bases and J gave up 4 bases; unmatched junction bases: 1. Here the CDR3 DNA reads TGTGCCAGCAGGGGGACTAGCGGGAAAAACATTCAGTACTTC. This sequence encodes CASRGTSGKNIQYF.

In this sample, this clonotype turned up many times. The chain carries TRBV12-3 or TRBV12-4 and TRBJ2-1, with 7 bases lining up with TRBD2. This CDR3 has 13 residues. V was clipped by 7 bases and J by 11 bases; unmatched bases: 11. The CDR3 loop reads CASTSGLVNKQFF. CDR3 bases: TGTGCCAGCACTTCCGGACTAGTCAACAAGCAGTTCTTC.

This clonotype showed up many times. The gene calls are TRBV5-5 and TRBJ1-2, with 8 nucleotides matching TRBD1. V shed 0 bases, J shed 4 bases, and the junction held 8 bases outside the gene matches. This CDR3 has 16 residues. Germline V gives CDR1 SGHKS, CDR2 YYEKEE (reference sequence). The CDR3 loop reads CASSLDLGQGLYGYTF. In nucleotides, the CDR3 is TGTGCCAGCAGCTTGGATTTAGGACAGGGACTCTATGGCTACACCTTC. Supplemented by reference TRBV5-5 and TRBJ1-2, the full variable domain reads DAGVTQSPTHLIKTRGQQVTLRCSPISGHKSVSWYQQVLGQGPQFIFQYYEKEERGRGNFPDRFSARQFPNYSSELNVNALLLGDSALYLCASSLDLGQGLYGYTFGSGTRLTVV.

This clonotype has a count of ten or more. The rearrangement links TRBV15 to TRBJ2-2, with D possibly matching TRBD1 (5 bases). Germline-derived CDR1 and CDR2 are LNHNV and YYDKDF (reference sequence). The CDR3 extends over 16 amino acids. The V and J ends lost 1 base and 6 bases respectively, with 15 bases between them. The CDR3 coding sequence is TGTGCCACCAGCAGAGTCAGGGTGATTGAGTCCGGGGAGCTGTTTTTT. Translating it yields CATSRVRVIESGELFF.

This clonotype was recorded at least ten times. The genes are TRBV5-1 and TRBJ2-7; D ambiguous. CDR1 and CDR2 (germline): SGHRS, YFSETQ. This CDR3 is 15 amino acids long. V lost 0 bases and J 0 bases, leaving 10 bases between the germline ends. The DNA of the CDR3 is TGCGCCAGCAGCTTGGGCGCAGGCGTCTCCTACGAGCAGTACTTC. It encodes CASSLGAGVSYEQYF.

Ten or more counts support this clonotype. CDR3 protein: CASIRDRGIQETQYF. In DNA form, the CDR3 reads TGCGCCAGCATTCGGGACAGGGGGATCCAAGAGACCCAGTACTTC. The V and J genes are TRBV5-1 and TRBJ2-5, with 11 bases that match TRBD1. The V gene's germline CDR1 is SGHRS and CDR2 YFSETQ. The ends lost 6 bases at V and 1 base at J; junction bases unmatched: 5. The CDR3 has 15 residues. The full variable domain, rest sourced from reference TRBV5-1 and TRBJ2-5, is KAGVTQTPRYLIKTRGQQVTLSCSPISGHRSVSWYQQTPGQGLQFLFEYFSETQRNKGNFPGRFSGRQFSNSRSEMNVSTLELGDSALYLCASIRDRGIQETQYFGPGTRLLVL.

The sample holds many counts of this clonotype. The chain has TRBV12-3 or TRBV12-4 and TRBJ1-5; D is possibly TRBD1 (5 bases). Trimming took 5 bases from V and 0 from J, leaving 11 bases between them. The CDR3 length is 15 residues. The CDR3 region has the DNA TGTGCCAGCAGTAAGTCGGGGGGTAGCAATCAGCCCCAGCATTTT. The encoded protein is CASSKSGGSNQPQHF.

This clonotype was picked up a small number of times. The rearrangement links TRBV25-1 to TRBJ1-1; D gene unclear. CDR3 length: 14 amino acids. Between the trimmed V and J ends, which lost 5 bases and 4 bases, there was a span of 14 bases. CDR1 is MGHDK and CDR2 is SYGVNS in the germline V gene. CDR3 sequence: CASSPSHISTEAFF. The CDR3 bases are TGTGCCAGCAGTCCATCCCACATTAGCACTGAAGCTTTCTTT.

The chain combines TRBV7-2 with TRBJ2-7; 11 nucleotides match TRBD2. The V segment lost 2 bases and the J segment 5 bases; nucleotides outside the gene matches: 5. Looked up from germline, CDR1 is SGHTA and CDR2 is FQGNSA. There are 15 residues in the CDR3. CDR3 DNA sequence: TGTGCCAGCAGCTTACCGACTAGCGGGAAGGACGAGCAGTACTTC. Translating gives CASSLPTSGKDEQYF. Full variable domain (outside the CDR3, taken from reference TRBV7-2 and TRBJ2-7): GAGVSQSPSNKVTEKGKDVELRCDPISGHTALYWYRQSLGQGLEFLIYFQGNSAPDKSGLPSDRFSAERTGGSVSTLTIQRTQQEDSAVYLCASSLPTSGKDEQYFGPGTRLTVT.

The rearrangement uses TRBV4-3 and TRBJ2-7, with 7 bases fitting TRBD1. The V segment lost 0 bases and the J segment 0 bases; nucleotides outside the gene matches: 2. Per germline, CDR1 LGHNA and CDR2 YSLEER. This CDR3 region has 15 residues. CDR3 bases: TGCGCCAGCAGCCAAGATCGGGACAGCTCCTACGAGCAGTACTTC. It is translated as CASSQDRDSSYEQYF.

This clonotype was observed many times. The chain has TRBV6-2 or TRBV6-3 and TRBJ2-2; perhaps D is TRBD1 or TRBD2 (5 bases each). The CDR3 contains 15 residues. Germline CDR1 and CDR2: MNHEY and SVGEGT. The ends were cut back, 5 bases at V and 2 bases at J, with 12 bases in the middle. The CDR3 DNA sequence: TGTGCCAGCAGTGCCCCGGGACCCAACACCGGGGAGCTGTTTTTT. This translates into CASSAPGPNTGELFF.

Comment on this clonotype: A much larger clone differs by one base, so this may be a read error. The chain recombines TRBV5-1 with TRBJ2-1; 7 nucleotides match TRBD1. The CDR3 length is 12 residues. J was trimmed by 9 bases and V by 7 bases; bases with no gene match: 7. The germline V gene has CDR1 SGHRS and CDR2 YFSETQ. CDR3 protein: CASQGEVVEQFF. CDR3 sequence (DNA): TGCGCCAGCCAGGGGGAAGTAGTTGAGCAGTTCTTC.

J is TRBJ2-5 and V is TRBV11-2; perhaps TRBD2 as D (6 bases). V was pared by 4 bases and J by 4 bases, with 16 bases between. Per the germline V gene, CDR1 is SGHAT and CDR2 is FQNNGV. The CDR3 is 15 amino acids. Here the CDR3 reads CASSSGHPGGETQYF. Written as DNA, the CDR3 is TGTGCCAGCAGCTCAGGACACCCCGGGGGAGAGACCCAGTACTTC.

At least ten counts were recorded for this clonotype. This chain links TRBV12-3 or TRBV12-4 with TRBJ1-4; maybe TRBD1 (5 bases). With 0 bases removed from V and 8 bases from J, the gap between germline ends came to 19 bases. This CDR3 has 17 amino acids. Written as DNA, the CDR3 is TGTGCCAGCAGTTTAGCGCTAAGCGGGGCGGGGGACGAAAAACTGTTTTTT. This encodes CASSLALSGAGDEKLFF.

This clonotype appeared a few times. J is TRBJ2-7 and V is TRBV29-1, with D maybe TRBD2 (6 bases). This CDR3 is built from 13 residues. The V end was cut by 3 bases, the J end by 0 bases, with 9 bases between. CDR1 and CDR2 from the germline V gene are SQVTM and ANQGSEA. The CDR3 coding sequence is TGCAGCGTTGAGAAGGAGGGCTCCTACGAGCAGTACGTC. This gives the protein CSVEKEGSYEQYV.

This clonotype was picked up many times. CDR3 bases: TGTGCCAGCACTGGGCAGGCGGAATCACCCCTCCACTTT. Its protein is CASTGQAESPLHF. This chain connects TRBV7-9 to TRBJ1-6; D remains unclear. The CDR3 contains 13 residues. The germline CDR1 and CDR2 sequences are SEHNR and FQNEAQ (reference sequence). Trimming removed 7 bases at V and 10 bases at J, with 14 bases between. Filled out from reference TRBV7-9 and TRBJ1-6, the complete variable domain reads DTGVSQNPRHKITKRGQNVTFRCDPISEHNRLYWYRQTLGQGPEFLTYFQNEAQLEKSRLLSDRFSAERPKGSFSTLEIQRTEQGDSAMYLCASTGQAESPLHFGNGTRLTVT.

A few counts support this clonotype. As DNA, the CDR3 is TGTGCCAGCAGCTCCGTGGGGACCTACGAGCAGTACTTC. Translating gives CASSSVGTYEQYF. The chain employs TRBV5-6 and TRBJ2-7, with D hard to call. Germline CDR1 reads SGHDT; CDR2 reads YYEEEE. The CDR3 has 13 residues. The ends were cut back, 3 bases at V and 2 bases at J, with 9 bases in the middle.

This clonotype has only a few counts. This CDR3 is CASSVGVGTQYF. The CDR3 DNA follows: TGTGCCAGCAGCGTAGGGGTTGGGACGCAGTATTTT. This chain joins TRBV7-2 and TRBJ2-3, with a tentative D call TRBD1 (5 bases). This CDR3 is built from 12 residues. Germline V gene lookup returns CDR1 SGHTA and CDR2 FQGNSA. With 5 bases removed from V and 9 bases from J, the gap between germline ends came to 12 bases.

This clonotype has more than one count but fewer than ten. The rearrangement links TRBV20-1 to TRBJ1-5; the D gene is possibly TRBD1 (5 bases). The CDR3 is made up of 11 amino acids. The germline CDR1 and CDR2 sequences are DFQATT and SNEGSKA (reference sequence). Deletions cut 3 bases from V and 5 bases from J, with 5 bases between. This chain's CDR3 is CSASRDQPQHF. The CDR3 coding sequence is TGCAGTGCTAGCAGGGATCAGCCCCAGCATTTT.

This clonotype has a count of ten or more. This chain joins TRBV10-3 and TRBJ2-3; D gene unclear. This CDR3 contains 14 residues. CDR1 and CDR2 (germline): ENHRY, SYGVKD. Trimming cost V 7 bases and J 3 bases, with 14 bases left between them. CDR3 coding DNA: TGTGCCATCACCCAAAGGGTCCCAACAGATACGCAGTATTTT. It specifies CAITQRVPTDTQYF.

This clonotype appeared a few times. The V gene is TRBV5-1, the J gene TRBJ2-6; possibly TRBD1 for D (6 bases). Germline CDR1 and CDR2: SGHRS and YFSETQ. V was shortened by 3 bases and J by 1 base, with 14 bases between the two germline ends. The CDR3 extends over 17 amino acids. Written as DNA, the CDR3 is TGCGCCAGCAGCTCGCTTAGGCAGGGGTCTGGGGCCAACGTCCTGACTTTC. Residues: CASSSLRQGSGANVLTF.

The table lists this clonotype with many counts. This chain joins TRBV15 and TRBJ2-2; D not resolved. CDR3 length equals 14 residues. Germline CDR1 is LNHNV and CDR2 is YYDKDF (reference sequence). Deletions cut 2 bases from V and 5 bases from J, with 9 bases between. CDR3 sequence reads: CATSRMQRTGELFF. CDR3 DNA: TGTGCCACCAGCAGAATGCAGAGAACCGGGGAGCTGTTTTTT.

This clonotype was recorded at least ten times. This sequence joins TRBV20-1 and TRBJ2-2; D is uncertain. V lost 0 bases and J lost 5, with 7 bases in between. The CDR3 has 13 amino acids. The V gene's germline CDR1 is DFQATT and CDR2 SNEGSKA (reference sequence). CDR3 in amino acids: CSARDLRTGELFF. The DNA of the CDR3 is TGCAGTGCTAGAGATCTGCGGACCGGGGAGCTGTTTTTT.

This clonotype was seen many times. The gene calls are TRBV11-2 and TRBJ1-1; 12 bases agree with TRBD1. J was trimmed by 4 bases and V by 1 base; bases with no gene match: 10. The CDR3 is made up of 18 amino acids. Germline CDR1 reads SGHAT; CDR2 reads FQNNGV. CDR3 amino acids: CASSLVYGTGGEGTEAFF. The CDR3 DNA reads TGTGCCAGCAGCTTAGTTTATGGGACAGGGGGCGAGGGCACTGAAGCTTTCTTT.

The chain employs TRBV2 and TRBJ2-1, with D possibly being TRBD1 or TRBD2 (6 bases each). The CDR3 runs 15 residues. Trimming removed 7 bases at V and 3 bases at J, with 16 bases between. Germline assignment: CDR1 SNHLY and CDR2 FYNNEI. The CDR3, as DNA: TGTGCCAGCACCCCTTCGGGGGCAATCTACAATGAGCAGTTCTTC. It translates to CASTPSGAIYNEQFF.

This clonotype was counted at least ten times. The gene calls are TRBV29-1 and TRBJ1-1; D gene uncertain. Germline loops: CDR1 SQVTM, CDR2 ANQGSEA. The CDR3 is 12 amino acids. Trimming stripped 7 bases from V and 1 base from J, with 10 bases between. The CDR3 loop is CSAQVGNTEAFF. CDR3 bases: TGCAGCGCTCAGGTGGGGAACACTGAAGCTTTCTTT.

This clonotype turned up a few times. The V and J genes are TRBV12-3 or TRBV12-4 and TRBJ1-5; TRBD1 aligns across 8 bases. The V gene end was trimmed by 7 bases and the J gene end by 3 bases; junction bases not matched to a gene: 5. This CDR3 is built from 14 residues. The CDR3: CASTQGAINQPQHF. Here the CDR3 DNA reads TGTGCCAGCACCCAGGGGGCAATCAATCAGCCCCAGCATTTT.